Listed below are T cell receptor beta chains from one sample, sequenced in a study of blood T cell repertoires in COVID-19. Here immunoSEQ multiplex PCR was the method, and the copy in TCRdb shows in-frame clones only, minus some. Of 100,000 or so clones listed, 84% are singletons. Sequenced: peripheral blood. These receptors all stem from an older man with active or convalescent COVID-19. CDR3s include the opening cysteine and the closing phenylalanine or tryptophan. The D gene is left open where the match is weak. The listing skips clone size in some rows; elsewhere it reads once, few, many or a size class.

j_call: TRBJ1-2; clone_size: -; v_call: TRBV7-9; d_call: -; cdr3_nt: TGTGCCAGCAGCCCTGAGGACAGACCTAACTATGGCTACACCTTC; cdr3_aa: CASSPEDRPNYGYTF
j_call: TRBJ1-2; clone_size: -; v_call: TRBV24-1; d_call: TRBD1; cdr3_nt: TGTGCCACCAGTGATTTTAGGGACAGTTTCGATGGCTACACCTTC; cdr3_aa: CATSDFRDSFDGYTF
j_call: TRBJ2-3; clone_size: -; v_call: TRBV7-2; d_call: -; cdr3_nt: TGTGCCAGCAGCCCCCGGCGCTGGCGGGGTAGCACAGATACGCAGTATTTT; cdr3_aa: CASSPRRWRGSTDTQYF
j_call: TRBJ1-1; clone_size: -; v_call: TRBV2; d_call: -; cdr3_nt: TGTGCCAGCAGTCTCTCGAACACTGAAGCTTTCTTT; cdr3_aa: CASSLSNTEAFF
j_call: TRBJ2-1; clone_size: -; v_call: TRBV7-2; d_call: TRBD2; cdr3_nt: TGTGCCAGCAGCTTAGTTAGCGGGGGGGTCAATGAGCAGTTCTTC; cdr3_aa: CASSLVSGGVNEQFF
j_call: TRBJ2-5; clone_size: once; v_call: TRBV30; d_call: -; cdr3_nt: TGTGCCTGGAGTGTTAAGGGGATTGAGACCCAGTACTTC; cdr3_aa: CAWSVKGIETQYF
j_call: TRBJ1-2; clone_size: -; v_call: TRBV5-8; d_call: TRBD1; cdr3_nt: TGTGCCAGCAGCTTGGGACAGGGTTTTATAGGTGCGGATGGCTACACCTTC; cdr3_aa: CASSLGQGFIGADGYTF
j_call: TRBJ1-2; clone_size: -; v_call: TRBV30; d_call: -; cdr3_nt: TGTGCCTGGAAACAGGCTAACTATGGCTACACCTTC; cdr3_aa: CAWKQANYGYTF
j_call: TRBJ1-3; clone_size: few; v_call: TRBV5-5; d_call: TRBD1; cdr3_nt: TGTGCCAGCAGCTTGCTAACAGGGGCAGGGGGAAACACCATATATTTT; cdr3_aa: CASSLLTGAGGNTIYF
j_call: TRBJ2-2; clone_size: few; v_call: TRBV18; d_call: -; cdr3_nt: TGTGCCAGCTCACCCGGAGGGGCCGCGAACACCGGGGAGCTGTTTTTT; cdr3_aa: CASSPGGAANTGELFF
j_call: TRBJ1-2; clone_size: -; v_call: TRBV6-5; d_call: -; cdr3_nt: TGTGCCAGCAGTTACTCCCGTTTCTATGGCTACACCTTC; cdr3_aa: CASSYSRFYGYTF
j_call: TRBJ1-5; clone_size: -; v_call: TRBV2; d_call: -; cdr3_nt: TGTGCCAGCAGTGAAACGGTTAGCAATCAGCCCCAGCATTTT; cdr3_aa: CASSETVSNQPQHF
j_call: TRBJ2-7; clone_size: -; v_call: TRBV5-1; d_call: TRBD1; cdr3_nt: TGCGCCAGCTCGAACACAGGGGGCGGCTACGAGCAGTACTTC; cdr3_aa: CASSNTGGGYEQYF
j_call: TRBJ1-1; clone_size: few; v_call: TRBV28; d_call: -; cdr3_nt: TGTGCCAGCCTTGAAGCTTTCTTT; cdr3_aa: CASLEAFF
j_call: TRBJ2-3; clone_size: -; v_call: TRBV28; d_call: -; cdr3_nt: TGTGCCAGCACAGGATCACAGTCCACAGATACGCAGTATTTT; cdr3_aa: CASTGSQSTDTQYF
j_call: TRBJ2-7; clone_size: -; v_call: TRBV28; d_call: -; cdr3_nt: TGTGCCAGCAGTCGCCGCCAGACAGGATCAGGCGAGCAGTACTTC; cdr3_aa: CASSRRQTGSGEQYF
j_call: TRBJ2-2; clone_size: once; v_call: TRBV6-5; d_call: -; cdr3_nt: TGTGCCAGCAGTTACTTTTCAGAGAACACCGGGGAGCTGTTTTTT; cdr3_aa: CASSYFSENTGELFF
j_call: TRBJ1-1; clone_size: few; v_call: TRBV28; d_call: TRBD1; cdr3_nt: TGTGCCAGCCTGCCGGGACAGCTAACTGAAGCTTTCTTT; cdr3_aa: CASLPGQLTEAFF
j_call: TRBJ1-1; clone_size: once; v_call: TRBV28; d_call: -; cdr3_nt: TGTGCCAGCGGGCGAGGACAGTTGAACACTGAAGCTTTCTTT; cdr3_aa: CASGRGQLNTEAFF
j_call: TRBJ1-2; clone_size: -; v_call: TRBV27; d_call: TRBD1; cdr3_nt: TGTGCCAGCAGTACGCCGGGACAGGGAGTCTATGGCTACACCTTC; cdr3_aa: CASSTPGQGVYGYTF
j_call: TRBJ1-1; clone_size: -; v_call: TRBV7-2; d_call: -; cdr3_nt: TGTGCCAGCAGCTTAGTAGGGTCAGGGCGTAACACTGAAGCTTTCTTT; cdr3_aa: CASSLVGSGRNTEAFF
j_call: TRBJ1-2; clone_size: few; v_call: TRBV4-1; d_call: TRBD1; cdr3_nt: TGCGCCAGCAGCCAAGGAGGCAGGGGGGATGGCTACACCTTC; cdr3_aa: CASSQGGRGDGYTF
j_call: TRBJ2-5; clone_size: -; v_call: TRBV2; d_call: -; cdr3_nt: TGTGCCAGCAGGGGGACTTACCAAGAGACCCAGTACTTC; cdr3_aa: CASRGTYQETQYF
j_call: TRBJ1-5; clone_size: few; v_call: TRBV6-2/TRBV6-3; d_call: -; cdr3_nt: TGTGCCAGCAGTTACGACTACAATCAGCCCCAGCATTTT; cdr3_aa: CASSYDYNQPQHF
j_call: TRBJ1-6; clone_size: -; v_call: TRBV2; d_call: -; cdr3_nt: TGTGCCAGCAGTGTACAGGGACCCCTCCACTTT; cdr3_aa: CASSVQGPLHF
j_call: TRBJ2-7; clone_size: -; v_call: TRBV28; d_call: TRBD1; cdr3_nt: TGTGCCAGCAGCCTACGGGTACAGGGGCCCTACGAGCAGTACTTC; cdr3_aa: CASSLRVQGPYEQYF
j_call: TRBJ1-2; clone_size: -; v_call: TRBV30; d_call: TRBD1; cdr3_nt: TGTGCCTGGAAGGGATGGGGACAGCACTATGGCTACACCTTC; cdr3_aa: CAWKGWGQHYGYTF
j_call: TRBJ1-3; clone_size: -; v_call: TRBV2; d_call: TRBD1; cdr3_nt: TGTGCCTTAGGGCAGGGGGTAGCTGGAAACACCATATATTTT; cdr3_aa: CALGQGVAGNTIYF
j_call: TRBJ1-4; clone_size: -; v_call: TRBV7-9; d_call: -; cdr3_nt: TGTGCCAGCAGCTTATGGAGCGTGTCAGACGAAAAACTGTTTTTT; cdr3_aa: CASSLWSVSDEKLFF
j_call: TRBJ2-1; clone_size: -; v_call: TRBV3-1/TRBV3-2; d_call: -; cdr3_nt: TGTGCCAGCGGCAACCCCCCGGGAAGTGGAGGGGAGCAGTTCTTC; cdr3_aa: CASGNPPGSGGEQFF
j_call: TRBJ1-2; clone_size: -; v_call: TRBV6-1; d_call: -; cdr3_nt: TGTGCCAGCAGTGAAGGATCAGGGACACCTTATTCCTATGGCTACACCTTC; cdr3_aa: CASSEGSGTPYSYGYTF
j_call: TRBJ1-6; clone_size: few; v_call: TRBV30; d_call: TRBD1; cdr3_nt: TGTGCCTGGGCTACAGGGGCTAATAATTCACCCCTCCACTTT; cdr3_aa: CAWATGANNSPLHF
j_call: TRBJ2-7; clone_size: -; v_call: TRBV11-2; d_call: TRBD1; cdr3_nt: TGTGCCAGCAGCTTAGGGGCGGGACAGGGGGCGCGAGAGCAGTACTTC; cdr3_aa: CASSLGAGQGAREQYF
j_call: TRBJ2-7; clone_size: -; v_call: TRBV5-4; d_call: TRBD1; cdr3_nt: TGTGCCAGCAGCTTGGCCGGGACAGCGACCTACGAGCAGTACTTC; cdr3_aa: CASSLAGTATYEQYF
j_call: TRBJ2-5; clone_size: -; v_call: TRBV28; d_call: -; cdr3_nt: TGTGCCAGCAGTTTGGGGGGCCAAGAGACCCAGTACTTC; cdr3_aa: CASSLGGQETQYF
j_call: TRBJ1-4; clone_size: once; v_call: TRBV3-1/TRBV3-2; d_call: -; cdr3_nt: TGTGCCAGCAGCCATCGGACAGCAGAAAAACTGTTTTTT; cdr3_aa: CASSHRTAEKLFF
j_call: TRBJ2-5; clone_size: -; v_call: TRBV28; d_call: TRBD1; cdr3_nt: TGTGCCAGCAGTGGGACAGCGCAAGAGACCCAGTACTTC; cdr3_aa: CASSGTAQETQYF
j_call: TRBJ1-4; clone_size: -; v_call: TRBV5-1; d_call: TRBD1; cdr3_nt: TGCGCCAGCAGCTTGACAGGGGGCGTTGAAAAACTGTTTTTT; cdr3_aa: CASSLTGGVEKLFF
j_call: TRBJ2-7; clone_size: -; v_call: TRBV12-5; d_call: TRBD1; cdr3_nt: TGTGCTAGTGGTTTGCCCCGGGACAGGGCAGGGAACGAGCAGTACTTC; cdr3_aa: CASGLPRDRAGNEQYF
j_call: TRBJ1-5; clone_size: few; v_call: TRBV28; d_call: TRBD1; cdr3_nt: TGTGCCAGCACACAGGGGAGAGGCATCAATCAGCCCCAGCATTTT; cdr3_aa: CASTQGRGINQPQHF
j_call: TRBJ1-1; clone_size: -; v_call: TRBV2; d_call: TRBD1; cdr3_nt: TGTGCCAGCAGTATCCTACAGGGGCGGAACACTGAAGCTTTCTTT; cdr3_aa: CASSILQGRNTEAFF